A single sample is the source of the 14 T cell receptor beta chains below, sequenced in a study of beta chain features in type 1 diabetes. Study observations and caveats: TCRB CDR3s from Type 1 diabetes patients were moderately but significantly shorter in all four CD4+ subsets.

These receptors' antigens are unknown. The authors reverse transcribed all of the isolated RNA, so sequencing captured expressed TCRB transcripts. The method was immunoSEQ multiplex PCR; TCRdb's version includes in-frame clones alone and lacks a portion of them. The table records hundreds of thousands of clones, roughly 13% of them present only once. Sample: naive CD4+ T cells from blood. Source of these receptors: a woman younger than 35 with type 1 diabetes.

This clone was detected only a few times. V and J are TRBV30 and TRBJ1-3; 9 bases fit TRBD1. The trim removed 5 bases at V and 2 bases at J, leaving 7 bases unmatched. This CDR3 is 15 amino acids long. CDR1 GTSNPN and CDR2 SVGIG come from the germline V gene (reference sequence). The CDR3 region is CAWGTGWIAGNTIYF. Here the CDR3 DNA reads TGTGCCTGGGGGACAGGGTGGATCGCTGGAAACACCATATATTTT.

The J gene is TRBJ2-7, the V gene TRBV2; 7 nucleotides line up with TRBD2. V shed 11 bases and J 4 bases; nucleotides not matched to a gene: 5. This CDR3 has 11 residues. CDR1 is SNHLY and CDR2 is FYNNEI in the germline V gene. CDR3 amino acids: CACSGGYEQYF. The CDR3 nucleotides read TGTGCCTGCTCGGGGGGTTACGAGCAGTACTTC.

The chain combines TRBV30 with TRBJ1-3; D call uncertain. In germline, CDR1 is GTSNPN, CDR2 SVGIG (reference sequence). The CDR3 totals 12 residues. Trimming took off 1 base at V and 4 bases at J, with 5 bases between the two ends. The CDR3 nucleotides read TGTGCCTGGAGTGGGCTGGGAAACACCATATATTTT. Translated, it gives CAWSGLGNTIYF.

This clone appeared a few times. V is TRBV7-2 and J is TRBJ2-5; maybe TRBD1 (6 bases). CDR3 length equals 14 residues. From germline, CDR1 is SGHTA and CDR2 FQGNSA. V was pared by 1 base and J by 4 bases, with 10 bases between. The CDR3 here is CASSLDRAVETQYF. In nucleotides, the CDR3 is TGTGCCAGCAGCTTAGACAGGGCGGTAGAGACCCAGTACTTC.

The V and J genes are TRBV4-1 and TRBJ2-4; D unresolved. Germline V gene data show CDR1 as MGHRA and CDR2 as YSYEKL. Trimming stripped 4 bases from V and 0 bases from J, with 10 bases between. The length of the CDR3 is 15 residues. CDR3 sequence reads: CASSLIELAKNIQYF. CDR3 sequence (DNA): TGCGCCAGCAGCCTTATAGAACTAGCCAAAAACATTCAGTACTTC.

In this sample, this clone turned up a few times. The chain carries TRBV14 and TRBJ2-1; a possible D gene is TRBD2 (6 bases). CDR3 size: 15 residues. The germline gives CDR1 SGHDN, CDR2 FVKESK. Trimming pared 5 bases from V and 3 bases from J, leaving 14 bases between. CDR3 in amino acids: CASSSRDSVYNEQFF. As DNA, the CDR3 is TGTGCCAGCAGCTCACGGGACTCCGTCTACAATGAGCAGTTCTTC.

CDR3 nucleotides: TGTGCCAGCAGCCGACTAGCGGGACACAATGAGCAGTTCTTC. This translates into CASSRLAGHNEQFF. The V gene is TRBV28, the J gene TRBJ2-1, with 11 bases identical to TRBD2. The CDR3 runs to 14 residues. V shed 6 bases, J shed 5 bases, and the junction held 3 bases outside the gene matches. Germline values: CDR1 MDHEN, CDR2 SYDVKM.

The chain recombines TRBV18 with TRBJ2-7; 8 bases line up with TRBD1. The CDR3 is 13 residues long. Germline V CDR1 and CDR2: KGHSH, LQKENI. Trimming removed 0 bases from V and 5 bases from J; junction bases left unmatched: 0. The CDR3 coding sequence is TGTGCCAGCTCACCACCGGGACAGGACGAGCAGTACTTC. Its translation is CASSPPGQDEQYF.

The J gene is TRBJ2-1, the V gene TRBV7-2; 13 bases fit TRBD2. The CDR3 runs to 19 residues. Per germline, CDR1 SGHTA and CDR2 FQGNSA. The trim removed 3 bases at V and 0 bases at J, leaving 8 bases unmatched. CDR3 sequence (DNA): TGTGCCAGCAGCTTCCAAGGGACTAGCGGGGTGGGCTCCTACAATGAGCAGTTCTTC. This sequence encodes CASSFQGTSGVGSYNEQFF.

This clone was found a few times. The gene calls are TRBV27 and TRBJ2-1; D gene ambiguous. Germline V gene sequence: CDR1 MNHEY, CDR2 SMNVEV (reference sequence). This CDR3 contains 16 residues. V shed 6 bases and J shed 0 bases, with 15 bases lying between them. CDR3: CASRSQALSSYNEQFF. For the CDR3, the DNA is TGTGCCAGCAGGTCCCAGGCCCTGAGCTCCTACAATGAGCAGTTCTTC.

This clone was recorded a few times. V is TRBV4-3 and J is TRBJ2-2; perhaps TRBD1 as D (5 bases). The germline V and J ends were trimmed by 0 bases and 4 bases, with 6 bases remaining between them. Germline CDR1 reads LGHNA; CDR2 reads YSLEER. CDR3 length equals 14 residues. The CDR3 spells CASSQEQATGELFF. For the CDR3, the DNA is TGCGCCAGCAGCCAAGAACAGGCCACCGGGGAGCTGTTTTTT.

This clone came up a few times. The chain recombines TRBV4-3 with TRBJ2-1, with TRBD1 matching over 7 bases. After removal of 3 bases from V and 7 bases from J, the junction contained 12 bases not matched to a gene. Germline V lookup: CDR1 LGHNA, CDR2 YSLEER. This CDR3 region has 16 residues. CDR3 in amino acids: CASSQTTGSRSNEQFF. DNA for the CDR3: TGCGCCAGCAGCCAGACGACAGGGTCGAGGTCGAATGAGCAGTTCTTC.

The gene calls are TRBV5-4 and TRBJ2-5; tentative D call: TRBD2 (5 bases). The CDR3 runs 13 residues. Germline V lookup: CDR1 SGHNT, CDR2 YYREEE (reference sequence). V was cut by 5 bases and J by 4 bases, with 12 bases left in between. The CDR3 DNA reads TGTGCCAGCAGTCCTCGAGGGCCAGAGACCCAGTACTTC. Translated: CASSPRGPETQYF.

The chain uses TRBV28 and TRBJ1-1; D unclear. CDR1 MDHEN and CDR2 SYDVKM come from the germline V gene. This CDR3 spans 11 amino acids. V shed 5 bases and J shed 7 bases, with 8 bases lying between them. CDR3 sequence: CASSPYNEAFF. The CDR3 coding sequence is TGTGCCAGCAGTCCCTATAATGAAGCTTTCTTT.